This T cell receptor (beta chain) was sequenced for a study of cytomegalovirus exposure and HLA in healthy donors. Study overall: Membership in the Caucasian-associated ancestry cluster was found for 81% of about 430 genotyped donors. The study's findings and limits: According to an earlier analysis, most TCR beta V segments yielded productive rearrangements about 90% or about 30% of the time.

Looked up from germline, CDR1 is SNHLY and CDR2 is FYNNEI. Trimming at V came to 6 bases and at J to 2 bases, leaving 5 bases not matched to a gene. CDR3 length: 15 amino acids. As to this clone: Its specificity is unknown.

Though nominally healthy at sampling, donors likely had unrecorded immune exposures. A multiplex PCR was run with 60 Vbeta primers and 13 Jbeta primers. Profiling relied on immunoSEQ multiplex PCR, and the TCRdb table lists in-frame clones only, not all of them. This table has roughly 140,000 clones, approximately 81% appearing once. The sample taken for sequencing was PBMCs. The V call is TRBV2, the J call TRBJ2-7, with TRBD2 identical over 12 bases. The sequence was collected from a woman younger than 35 in good health and CMV-seronegative. The CDR3 DNA reads TGTGCCAGCAGCGCACTAGCGGGAGGACCCTACGAGCAGTACTTC. Its translation: CASSALAGGPYEQYF.